This T cell receptor (beta chain) is drawn from a study of T cell changes during pregnancy in multiple sclerosis. The table came from immunoSEQ multiplex PCR; TCRdb's copy has only in-frame clones and leaves some out. In the table there are some 42,000 clones, roughly 85% of which are singletons. This clone was counted once. Sequenced here: CD4+ T cells from peripheral blood mononuclear cells, sampled after pregnancy. The sequence derives from a female donor with multiple sclerosis, enrolled in a pregnancy study.

The CDR3 bases are TGTGCCAGCAGCTTATCTACCAATTCAGATACGCAGTATTTT. It codes for CASSLSTNSDTQYF. The chain carries TRBV11-3 and TRBJ2-3, with unresolved D. Germline values: CDR1 SGHNT, CDR2 YENEEA. The length of the CDR3 is 14 residues. The V and J ends lost 2 bases and 4 bases respectively, with 10 bases between them. The full variable domain, with the rest looked up from reference TRBV11-3 and TRBJ2-3, is EAGVVQSPRYKIIEKKQPVAFWCNPISGHNTLYWYLQNLGQGPELLIRYENEEAVDDSQLPKDRFSAERLKGVDSTLKIQPAELGDSAVYLCASSLSTNSDTQYFGPGTRLTVL.